These 31 T cell receptor beta chains were sequenced from one sample in a study of patients and donors after allogeneic stem cell transplantation. One entry per CDR3 protein, called by TCRdb with MiXCR from the RT-PCR reads. The sample consists of approximately 160,000 distinct CDR3 sequences, about 29% of them appearing once. Sequenced: blood, either unsorted or a sorted T cell fraction (not recorded which). These receptors originate from a human donor who was either an allogeneic HSCT recipient or a stem cell or donor lymphocyte infusion donor (not recorded which). It is not recorded whose cells these are; they may come from a transplant donor.

The V gene is TRBV12-3 or TRBV12-4, the J gene TRBJ2-1, with 9 positions matching TRBD1. The CDR3 consists of 14 residues. Trimming took 6 bases from V and 5 from J; bases not matched to a gene: 5. The DNA of the CDR3 is TGTGCCAGCAGCGAGGGGACAGGGAACAATGAGCAGTTCTTC. It translates to CASSEGTGNNEQFF.

This clonotype was observed many times. The chain links TRBV7-9 to TRBJ1-5; D ambiguous. Germline V CDR1 and CDR2: SEHNR, FQNEAQ (reference sequence). Trimming pared 1 base from V and 5 bases from J, leaving 12 bases between. The CDR3 is made up of 15 amino acids. In DNA form, the CDR3 reads TGTGCCAGCAGCTTAGATCAGGAGAAAGATCAGCCCCAGCATTTT. Translation gives CASSLDQEKDQPQHF.

The table lists this clonotype with a few counts. The CDR3 loop reads CASSPSGQGGTGELFF. As DNA, the CDR3 is TGCGCCAGCAGCCCCTCGGGACAGGGAGGAACCGGGGAGCTGTTTTTT. The chain is built from TRBV5-1 and TRBJ2-2; 9 nucleotides match TRBD1. This CDR3 is built from 16 residues. Germline V gene lookup returns CDR1 SGHRS and CDR2 YFSETQ. The V segment lost 4 bases and the J segment 5 bases; nucleotides outside the gene matches: 9.

Notes on this clonotype: This may be a read error: a much more frequent sequence differs by one nucleotide. The CDR3 ends on some other residue instead of the conserved phenylalanine or tryptophan, so this is likely a read error. The rearrangement joins TRBV9 to TRBJ1-1; D might be TRBD1 (6 bases). Germline CDR1 reads SGDLS; CDR2 reads YYNGEE. Trimming stripped 1 base from V and 4 bases from J, with 11 bases between. This CDR3 comprises 14 residues. The CDR3 region has the DNA TGTGCCAGCAGCGTAACAGGGTCAGGCACTGAAGCTTTCTTG. Translation gives CASSVTGSGTEAFL.

This chain links TRBV4-3 with TRBJ2-1; 13 nucleotides agree with TRBD2. This CDR3 is 18 amino acids long. The J segment lost 7 bases and the V segment lost 0 bases, leaving 9 bases of the junction unmatched. Germline V gives CDR1 LGHNA, CDR2 YSLEER. The DNA of the CDR3 is TGCGCCAGCAGCCAAGATCTCGGGACTAGCGGGATGAGGAATGAGCAGTTCTTC. Amino acids: CASSQDLGTSGMRNEQFF.

CDR3 residues: CASSYSTGGFAYEQYF. DNA of the CDR3: TGTGCCAGCAGTTACTCGACAGGGGGCTTCGCCTACGAGCAGTACTTC. The V call is TRBV6-5, the J call TRBJ2-7; TRBD1 agrees at 10 bases. CDR1 and CDR2 from the germline V gene are MNHEY and SVGAGI. The CDR3 has 16 residues. With V trimmed by 0 bases and J by 2 bases, 4 bases remained unmatched.

This clonotype was observed at least ten times. The chain links TRBV6-5 to TRBJ1-1; 7 bases line up with TRBD1. The junction had 12 bases not matched to a gene; V was cut back by 1 base and J by 4 bases. The CDR3 contains 17 residues. CDR1 is MNHEY and CDR2 is SVGAGI in the germline V gene. CDR3 protein: CASSYWAGGKESTEAFF. The CDR3 region has the DNA TGTGCCAGCAGTTACTGGGCAGGGGGTAAGGAGTCCACTGAAGCTTTCTTT.

This clonotype has just a few counts. V is TRBV11-2 and J is TRBJ2-2; D gene unclear. This CDR3 has 15 residues. The V and J ends lost 1 base and 6 bases respectively, with 12 bases between them. From germline, CDR1 is SGHAT and CDR2 FQNNGV. The DNA for the CDR3 is TGTGCCAGCAGCTTAGGTCCCCTGTGGTCCGGGGAGCTGTTTTTT. Protein product: CASSLGPLWSGELFF.

This sequence joins TRBV7-9 and TRBJ2-1; D is unclear. CDR3 size: 12 residues. Germline V lookup: CDR1 SEHNR, CDR2 FQNEAQ (reference sequence). Trimming cost V 5 bases and J 5 bases, with 7 bases left between them. CDR3 coding DNA: TGTGCCAGCAGCCACAGTAACAATGAGCAGTTCTTC. Translating it yields CASSHSNNEQFF.

This chain connects TRBV6-5 to TRBJ2-7, with D tentatively TRBD1 (7 bases). The CDR3 is 15 amino acids. The V end lost 0 bases, the J end lost 1 base, and 10 bases lay between the germline ends. Looked up from germline, CDR1 is MNHEY and CDR2 is SVGAGI. The CDR3 DNA sequence: TGTGCCAGCAGTTACTCGTCAGGGGGGTCCTACGAGCAGTACTTC. This gives the protein CASSYSSGGSYEQYF.

This sequence joins TRBV7-2 and TRBJ2-1, with 7 nucleotides matching TRBD1. Germline CDR1 and CDR2: SGHTA and FQGNSA. V shed 3 bases and J 0 bases; nucleotides not matched to a gene: 11. The CDR3 runs 18 residues. The CDR3 loop is CASSLQMTGPSSYNEQFF. The CDR3 coding sequence is TGTGCCAGCAGCTTGCAAATGACAGGGCCAAGCTCCTACAATGAGCAGTTCTTC.

The chain carries TRBV7-6 and TRBJ2-2, with D tentatively TRBD1 or TRBD2 (5 bases each). Germline assignment: CDR1 SGHVS and CDR2 FNYEAQ. Trimming took 2 bases from V and 4 from J, leaving 17 bases between them. This CDR3 is 17 amino acids long. The CDR3 DNA reads TGTGCCAGCAGCTTAACGGTTGGGGGTGCGGGCACCGGGGAGCTGTTTTTT. Translating it yields CASSLTVGGAGTGELFF.

V is TRBV28 and J is TRBJ2-2; D is possibly TRBD2 (5 bases). This CDR3 has 16 amino acids. Germline CDR1 reads MDHEN; CDR2 reads SYDVKM. V gave up 6 bases and J gave up 7 bases, with 21 bases separating them. The CDR3 sequence is CASRPSWLEDDGELFF. CDR3 DNA: TGTGCCAGCAGACCGTCCTGGCTGGAGGATGACGGGGAGCTGTTTTTT.

This clonotype was counted ten times or more. The chain carries TRBV10-3 and TRBJ1-1; D not resolved. Germline loops: CDR1 ENHRY, CDR2 SYGVKD. The CDR3 totals 13 residues. V was trimmed by 6 bases and J by 1 base, leaving 9 bases between them. The DNA of the CDR3 is TGTGCCATCAGCAAACAATCGAACACTGAAGCTTTCTTT. Translation gives CAISKQSNTEAFF.

This clonotype was seen repeatedly, ten times or more. The chain has TRBV6-5 and TRBJ1-2; D is perhaps TRBD1 (6 bases). V gave up 2 bases and J gave up 8 bases, with 15 bases separating them. This CDR3 comprises 14 residues. Germline V gene sequence: CDR1 MNHEY, CDR2 SVGAGI. CDR3 sequence: CASSYLGGGSGYTF. The CDR3 DNA reads TGTGCCAGCAGTTACCTCGGCGGGGGCTCGGGCTACACCTTC.

This clonotype was seen a few times. The chain recombines TRBV24-1 with TRBJ1-4; 8 bases fit TRBD1. The CDR3 contains 16 residues. Unmatched junction bases numbered 6, after V lost 5 bases and J lost 2 bases. Per the germline V gene, CDR1 is KGHDR and CDR2 is SFDVKD. In DNA, the CDR3 is TGTGCCACCAGTGGCAGGGGGCGCGGGACTAATGAAAAACTGTTTTTT. Amino acids: CATSGRGRGTNEKLFF.

Note on this clonotype: A clone one base away is much larger, so this may be a read error. The V gene is TRBV6-2 or TRBV6-3, the J gene TRBJ1-5; D not resolved. Germline CDR1 is MNHEY and CDR2 is SVGEGT. This CDR3 is 14 amino acids long. Here the CDR3 DNA reads TGTGCCAGCTGTTACTCGGCAGGTAATCAGCCCCAGCATTTT. This encodes CASCYSAGNQPQHF.

There are many counts of this clonotype. The chain has TRBV12-3 or TRBV12-4 and TRBJ1-5, with D maybe TRBD1 (6 bases). The CDR3 loop spans 13 amino acids. Trimming pared 7 bases from V and 7 bases from J, leaving 14 bases between. CDR3 residues: CASKVGAGQPQHF. Here the CDR3 DNA reads TGTGCCAGCAAGGTGGGGGCAGGGCAGCCCCAGCATTTT.

The rearrangement joins TRBV12-3 or TRBV12-4 to TRBJ2-1; 7 bases map to TRBD2. CDR3 size: 14 residues. Unmatched junction bases numbered 12, after V lost 6 bases and J lost 10 bases. The CDR3 loop is CASSQTSRYTEQFF. In DNA form, the CDR3 reads TGTGCCAGCAGCCAGACTAGCCGTTATACAGAGCAGTTCTTC.

The table lists this clonotype with a count of one. V and J are TRBV12-3 or TRBV12-4 and TRBJ1-6; D might be TRBD1 (5 bases). The CDR3 is made up of 13 amino acids. Between the trimmed V and J ends, which lost 6 bases and 9 bases, there was a span of 12 bases. Written as DNA, the CDR3 is TGTGCCAGCAGCCAGAAGGGGAGTTCACCCCTCCACTTT. It translates to CASSQKGSSPLHF.

V is TRBV9 and J is TRBJ2-7; no firm D call. The V gene's germline CDR1 is SGDLS and CDR2 YYNGEE. The CDR3 extends over 15 amino acids. V was trimmed by 0 bases and J by 0 bases, leaving 10 bases between them. In nucleotides, the CDR3 is TGTGCCAGCAGCGTAGGGACGGCTAGCTCCTACGAGCAGTACTTC. Translation: CASSVGTASSYEQYF.

Only a few counts were recorded for this clonotype. The V and J genes are TRBV5-1 and TRBJ2-5; D call uncertain. In germline, CDR1 is SGHRS, CDR2 YFSETQ. This CDR3 contains 13 residues. V lost 4 bases and J 10 bases, leaving 17 bases between the germline ends. CDR3 in DNA: TGCGCCAGCAGCCCCGGTCTTTTTGGGGACCAGTACTTC. Protein: CASSPGLFGDQYF.

The chain combines TRBV21-1 with TRBJ2-3; TRBD1 is taken as the D call from the table, unchecked against the DNA. TRBV21-1 is marked as a pseudogene. This CDR3 comprises 20 residues. The DNA of the CDR3 is TGTGCCAGCAGCAAAGAGGGGACAGGGGTTCGCGGGTTTATGTCAGATACGCAGTATTTT. Translating it yields CASSKEGTGVRGFMSDTQYF.

This clonotype was seen ten or more times. The V and J genes are TRBV20-1 and TRBJ1-1; 8 bases agree with TRBD1. The germline gives CDR1 DFQATT, CDR2 SNEGSKA (reference sequence). The CDR3 contains 15 residues. J was trimmed by 5 bases and V by 1 base; bases with no gene match: 9. CDR3 DNA sequence: TGCAGTGCTAGAGGGGAAGGACAGGGTAGGACTGAAGCTTTCTTT. Protein sequence: CSARGEGQGRTEAFF.

V usage is TRBV6-2 or TRBV6-3 and J usage is TRBJ1-6, with D possibly being TRBD1 (5 bases). This CDR3 contains 12 residues. V lost 5 bases to trimming and J lost 9 bases, with 8 bases between them. The germline gives CDR1 MNHEY, CDR2 SVGEGT. The CDR3 nucleotides read TGTGCCAGCAGTCGTGGGGCTTCACCCCTCCACTTT. Translating gives CASSRGASPLHF.

The rearrangement joins TRBV20-1 to TRBJ1-5; perhaps TRBD1 as D (6 bases). The CDR3 has 16 residues. Germline CDR1 is DFQATT and CDR2 is SNEGSKA (reference sequence). V lost 6 bases to trimming and J lost 0 bases, with 18 bases between them. CDR3 coding DNA: TGCAGTGCGGGCAGGGGCCGAACTAATAGCAATCAGCCCCAGCATTTT. Its translation is CSAGRGRTNSNQPQHF.

This chain links TRBV10-3 with TRBJ2-3, with D perhaps TRBD1 or TRBD2 (5 bases each). Germline CDR1 ENHRY, CDR2 SYGVKD. V was clipped by 8 bases and J by 5 bases, with 11 bases between them. The CDR3 sequence is 12 residues long. This chain's CDR3 is CAIGAGGDTQYF. The CDR3 nucleotides are TGTGCCATCGGGGCGGGCGGAGATACGCAGTATTTT.

This chain links TRBV2 with TRBJ2-1; D could derive from TRBD1 or TRBD2 (5 bases each). Germline V gene sequence: CDR1 SNHLY, CDR2 FYNNEI. The V gene lost 4 bases and the J gene lost 4 bases, with 8 bases spanning the gap. The length of the CDR3 is 13 residues. In nucleotides, the CDR3 is TGTGCCAGCAGTGCGGGACCTTACAATGAGCAGTTCTTC. Translated, it gives CASSAGPYNEQFF.

This clonotype was counted ten times or more. This chain connects TRBV6-6 to TRBJ1-2, with TRBD1 as a possible D gene (6 bases). Trimming removed 5 bases from V and 4 bases from J, with 11 bases in between. Germline loops: CDR1 MNHNY, CDR2 SVGAGI (reference sequence). This CDR3 has 13 residues. The CDR3 protein is CASSTLDSYGYTF. CDR3 sequence (DNA): TGTGCCAGCAGTACCCTGGACAGCTATGGCTACACCTTC.

The chain links TRBV5-5 to TRBJ1-1; no firm D call. V lost 3 bases to trimming and J lost 7 bases, with 16 bases between them. The CDR3 extends over 14 amino acids. Germline V gene sequence: CDR1 SGHKS, CDR2 YYEKEE (reference sequence). CDR3 region: CASSSPLRRNEAFF. CDR3 bases: TGTGCCAGCAGCTCCCCACTGAGACGGAATGAAGCTTTCTTT. Full variable domain (missing parts from reference TRBV5-5 and TRBJ1-1): DAGVTQSPTHLIKTRGQQVTLRCSPISGHKSVSWYQQVLGQGPQFIFQYYEKEERGRGNFPDRFSARQFPNYSSELNVNALLLGDSALYLCASSSPLRRNEAFFGQGTRLTVV.

This clonotype has at least ten counts. The chain couples TRBV9 to TRBJ1-6; 7 positions agree with TRBD1. Germline V gives CDR1 SGDLS, CDR2 YYNGEE. V was pared by 2 bases and J by 7 bases, with 6 bases of the junction left unmatched. This CDR3 is built from 15 residues. CDR3 DNA: TGTGCCAGCAGCGTCCGACAGGGAGGCAATTCACCCCTCCACTTT. Its protein is CASSVRQGGNSPLHF.